Described below is a single T cell receptor (beta chain) sequence and its context. The CDR3 contains 15 residues. With V trimmed by 6 bases and J by 3 bases, 5 bases remained unmatched. Germline V lookup: CDR1 WNHNN, CDR2 SYGVQD (reference sequence). The sample comes from a study of blood T cell repertoires in COVID-19. Study overall: T cells, B-cell-depleted T cells, or PBMCs supplied cDNA or gDNA.

Authors' data handling: Using reference gene primer amplification, nucleated cell counts were estimated. Libraries were prepared by immunoSEQ multiplex PCR; TCRdb keeps only in-frame clonotypes and omits some of them. V and J calls and clone size are given by that table; D and trimming were obtained from the DNA. Among about 200,000 clones listed, approximately 92% were seen once. The chain links TRBV10-1 to TRBJ2-3; 11 positions agree with TRBD2. This receptor was obtained from a man aged 50-59 years with acute or convalescent COVID-19. Sequencing was carried out using peripheral blood. The CDR3 DNA follows: TGCGCCAGCAGAGCCGGGACTAGCGGAACAGATACGCAGTATTTT. Its protein product is CASRAGTSGTDTQYF.